This T cell receptor (beta chain) was profiled in a study of blood T cells in healthy people across ages. CDR1 and CDR2 (germline): GTSNPN, SVGIG (reference sequence). V was shortened by 8 bases and J by 0 bases, with 7 bases between the two germline ends. CDR3 size: 11 residues. Study findings and constraints: Diversity of TCR beta per million T cells declined in a roughly linear way with age.

It was with a sample-barcoded 5' primer and a J-beta primer mix that a second PCR of roughly 7 to 12 cycles was run. The template-switch adaptor was a 5' adaptor with 12 random nucleotides. It tagged each cDNA molecule. Any given sample supplied a minimum of 3 million CDR3-containing paired-end reads. TCRdb re-called the 5' RACE reads with MiXCR, one entry per CDR3 protein. The sample has over 950,000 distinct CDR3 sequences; approximately 38% are singletons. In this sample, this clonotype turned up a few times. Its antigen is as yet unknown. The TCR sequence derives from a man between 18 and 35 years old in good health. The rearrangement uses TRBV30 and TRBJ1-1; no firm D call. The sample taken for sequencing was blood. CDR3 in amino acids: CAGRLNTEAFF. The CDR3 coding sequence is TGTGCCGGACGGTTGAACACTGAAGCTTTCTTT.